This T cell receptor beta chain originates from a study of long-term antiretroviral therapy in people with HIV. Study at large: The earliest samples predate the 2015 immediate-ART recommendation by about a decade.

This clone has a handful of counts. Treatment for all HIV-infected participants took place in the United States. Each specimen consisted of about 1-10 million cryopreserved PBMC prior to extraction of DNA. Researchers report immunoSEQ v3.0 was run at survey level. Some clones are missing from TCRdb's copy, which holds only in-frame ones; the method was immunoSEQ multiplex PCR. The sample records roughly 25,000 clones, around 79% being singletons. This CDR3 contains 13 residues. Trimming cost V 0 bases and J 5 bases, with 8 bases left between them. CDR1 is SGHRS, CDR2 YFSETQ, per germline. The sequencing used unsorted PBMCs, collected 2.1 years after starting antiretroviral therapy. The TCR sequence derives from a man between 25 and 39 years old with HIV. This rearrangement joins TRBV5-1 to TRBJ1-2; D call uncertain. This chain's CDR3 is CASSLVLDYGYTF. In DNA, the CDR3 is TGCGCCAGCAGCTTGGTGTTAGATTATGGCTACACCTTC.